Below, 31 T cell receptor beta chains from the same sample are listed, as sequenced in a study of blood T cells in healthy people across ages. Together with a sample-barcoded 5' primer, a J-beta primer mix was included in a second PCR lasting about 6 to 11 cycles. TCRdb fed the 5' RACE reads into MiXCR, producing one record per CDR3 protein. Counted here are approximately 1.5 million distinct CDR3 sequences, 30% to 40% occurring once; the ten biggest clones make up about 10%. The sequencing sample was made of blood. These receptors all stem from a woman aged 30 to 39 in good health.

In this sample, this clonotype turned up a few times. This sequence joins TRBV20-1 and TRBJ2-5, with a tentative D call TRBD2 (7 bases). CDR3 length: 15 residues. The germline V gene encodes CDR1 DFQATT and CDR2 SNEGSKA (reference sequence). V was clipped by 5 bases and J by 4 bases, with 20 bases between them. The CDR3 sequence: CSALLGGPSTETQYF. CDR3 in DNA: TGCAGTGCTTTGCTCGGGGGGCCCAGCACAGAGACCCAGTACTTC.

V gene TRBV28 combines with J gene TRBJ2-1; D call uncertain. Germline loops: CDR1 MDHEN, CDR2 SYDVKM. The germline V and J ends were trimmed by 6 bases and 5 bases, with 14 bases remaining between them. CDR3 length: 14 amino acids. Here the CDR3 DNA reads TGTGCCAGCAGCCTTCCGGACCAGAACAATGAGCAGTTCTTC. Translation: CASSLPDQNNEQFF.

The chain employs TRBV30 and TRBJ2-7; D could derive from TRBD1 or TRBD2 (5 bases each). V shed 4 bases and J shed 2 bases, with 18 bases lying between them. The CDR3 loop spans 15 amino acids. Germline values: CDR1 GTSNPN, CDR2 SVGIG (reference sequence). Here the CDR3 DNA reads TGTGCCTGGACCGACGGGGCAGGTCCCACCTACGAGCAGTACTTC. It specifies CAWTDGAGPTYEQYF. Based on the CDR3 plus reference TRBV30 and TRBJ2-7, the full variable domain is SQTIHQWPATLVQPVGSPLSLECTVEGTSNPNLYWYRQAAGRGLQLLFYSVGIGQISSEVPQNLSASRPQDRQFILSSKKLLLSDSGFYLCAWTDGAGPTYEQYFGPGTRLTVT.

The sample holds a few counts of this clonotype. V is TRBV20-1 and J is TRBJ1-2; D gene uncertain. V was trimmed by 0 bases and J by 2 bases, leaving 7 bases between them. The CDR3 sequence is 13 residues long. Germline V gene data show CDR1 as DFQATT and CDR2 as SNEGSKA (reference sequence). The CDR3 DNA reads TGCAGTGCTAGAGATAGCCAGAACTATGGCTACACCTTC. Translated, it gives CSARDSQNYGYTF.

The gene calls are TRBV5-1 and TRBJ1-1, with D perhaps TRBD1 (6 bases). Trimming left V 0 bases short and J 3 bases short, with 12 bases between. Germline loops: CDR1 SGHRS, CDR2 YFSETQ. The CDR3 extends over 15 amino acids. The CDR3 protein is CASSLATGWDTEAFF. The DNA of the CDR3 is TGCGCCAGCAGCTTGGCCACAGGGTGGGACACTGAAGCTTTCTTT.

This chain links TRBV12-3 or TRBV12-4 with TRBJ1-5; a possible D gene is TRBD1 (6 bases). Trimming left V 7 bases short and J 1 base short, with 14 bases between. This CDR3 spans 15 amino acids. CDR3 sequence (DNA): TGTGCCAGCACAGTGGGACAAACAAGCAATCAGCCCCAGCATTTT. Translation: CASTVGQTSNQPQHF.

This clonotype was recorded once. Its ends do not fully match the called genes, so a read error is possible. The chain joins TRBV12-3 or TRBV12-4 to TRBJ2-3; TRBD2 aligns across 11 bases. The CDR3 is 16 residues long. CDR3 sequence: CASSLSTSGTTDTEYF. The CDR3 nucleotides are TGTGCCAGCAGTCTATCGACTAGCGGGACCACAGATACGGAGTATTTT.

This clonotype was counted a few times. CDR3 loop: CSAQAEDRVQETQYF. CDR3 bases: TGCAGTGCTCAGGCGGAAGACAGGGTCCAAGAGACCCAGTACTTC. The chain carries TRBV20-1 and TRBJ2-5; 7 nucleotides line up with TRBD1. The CDR3 consists of 15 residues. Germline CDR1 is DFQATT and CDR2 is SNEGSKA (reference sequence). V gave up 5 bases and J gave up 1 base; unmatched junction bases: 10.

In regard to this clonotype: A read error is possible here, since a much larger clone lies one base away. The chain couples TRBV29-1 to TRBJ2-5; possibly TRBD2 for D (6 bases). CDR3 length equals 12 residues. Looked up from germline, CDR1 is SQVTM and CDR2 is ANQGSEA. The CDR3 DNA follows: TGCAGCGTTAAGCAGGGAGGAGAGGCCCAGTACTTC. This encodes CSVKQGGEAQYF.

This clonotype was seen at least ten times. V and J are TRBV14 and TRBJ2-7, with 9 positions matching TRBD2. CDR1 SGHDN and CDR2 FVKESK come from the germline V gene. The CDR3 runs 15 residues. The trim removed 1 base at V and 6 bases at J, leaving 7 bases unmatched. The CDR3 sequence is CASSQGLAGRGEQYF. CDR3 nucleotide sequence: TGTGCCAGCAGCCAAGGGCTAGCGGGGAGGGGCGAGCAGTACTTC.

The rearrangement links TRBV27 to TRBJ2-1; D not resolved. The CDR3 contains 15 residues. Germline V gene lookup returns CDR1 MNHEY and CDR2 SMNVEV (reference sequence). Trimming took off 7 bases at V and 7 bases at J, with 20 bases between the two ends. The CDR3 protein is CASTIIGGGGNEQFF. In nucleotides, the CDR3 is TGTGCCAGCACTATAATAGGTGGTGGTGGGAATGAGCAGTTCTTC.

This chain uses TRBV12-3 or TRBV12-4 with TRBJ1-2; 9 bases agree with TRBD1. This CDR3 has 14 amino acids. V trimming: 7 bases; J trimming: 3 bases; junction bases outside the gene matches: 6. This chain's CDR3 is CASTHRGQHYGYTF. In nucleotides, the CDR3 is TGTGCCAGCACCCACAGGGGGCAACACTATGGCTACACCTTC.

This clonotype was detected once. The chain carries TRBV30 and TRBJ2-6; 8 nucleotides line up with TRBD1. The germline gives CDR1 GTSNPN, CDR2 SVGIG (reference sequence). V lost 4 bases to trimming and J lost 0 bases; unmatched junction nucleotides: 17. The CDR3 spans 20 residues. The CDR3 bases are TGTGCCTGGAAATGGTGGCCGGGTCAGGGGGCTTTCTCTGGGGCCAACGTCCTGACTTTC. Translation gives CAWKWWPGQGAFSGANVLTF.

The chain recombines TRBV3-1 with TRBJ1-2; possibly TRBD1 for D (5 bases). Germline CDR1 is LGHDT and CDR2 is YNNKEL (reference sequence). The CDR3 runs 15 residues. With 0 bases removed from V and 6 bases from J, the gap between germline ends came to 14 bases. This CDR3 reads CASSQDLGEGDGYTF. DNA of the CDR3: TGTGCCAGCAGCCAAGATCTAGGGGAAGGGGATGGCTACACCTTC.

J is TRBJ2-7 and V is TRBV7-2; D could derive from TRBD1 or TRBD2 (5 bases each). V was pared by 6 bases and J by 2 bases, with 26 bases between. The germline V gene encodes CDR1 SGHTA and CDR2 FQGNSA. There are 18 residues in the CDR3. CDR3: CASRFKGIRDPRTYEQYF. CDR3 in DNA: TGTGCCAGCAGATTTAAAGGGATCCGGGACCCCAGGACCTACGAGCAGTACTTC.

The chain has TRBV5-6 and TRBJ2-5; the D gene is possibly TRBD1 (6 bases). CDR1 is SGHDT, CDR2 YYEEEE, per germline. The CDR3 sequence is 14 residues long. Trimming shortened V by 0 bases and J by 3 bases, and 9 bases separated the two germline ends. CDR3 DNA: TGTGCCAGCAGCTTGGGACAGGTCAAAGAGACCCAGTACTTC. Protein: CASSLGQVKETQYF.

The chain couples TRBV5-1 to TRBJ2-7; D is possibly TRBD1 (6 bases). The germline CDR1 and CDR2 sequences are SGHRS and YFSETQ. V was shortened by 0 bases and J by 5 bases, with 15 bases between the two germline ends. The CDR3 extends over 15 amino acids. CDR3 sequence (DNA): TGCGCCAGCAGCTTGGATGGGGGCCTTGTAAACGAGCAGTACTTC. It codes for CASSLDGGLVNEQYF.

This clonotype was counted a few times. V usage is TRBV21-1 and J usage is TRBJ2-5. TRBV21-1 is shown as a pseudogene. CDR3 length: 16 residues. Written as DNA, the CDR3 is TGTGCCAGCAGCAATGGGTGCGGCACAACGGAAGAGACCCAGTACTTC. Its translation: CASSNGCGTTEETQYF.

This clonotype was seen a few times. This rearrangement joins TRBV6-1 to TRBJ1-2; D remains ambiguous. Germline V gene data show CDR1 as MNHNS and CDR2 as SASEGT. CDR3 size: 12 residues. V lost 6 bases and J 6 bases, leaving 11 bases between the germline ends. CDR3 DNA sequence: TGTGCCAGCAGCCAACTACCGGATGGCTACACCTTC. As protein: CASSQLPDGYTF.

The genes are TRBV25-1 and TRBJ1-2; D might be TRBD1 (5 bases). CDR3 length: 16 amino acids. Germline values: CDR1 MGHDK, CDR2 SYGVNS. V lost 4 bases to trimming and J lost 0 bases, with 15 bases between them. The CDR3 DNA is TGTGCCAGCAGTGGGTCAGGGACCACAGCTAACTATGGCTACACCTTC. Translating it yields CASSGSGTTANYGYTF.

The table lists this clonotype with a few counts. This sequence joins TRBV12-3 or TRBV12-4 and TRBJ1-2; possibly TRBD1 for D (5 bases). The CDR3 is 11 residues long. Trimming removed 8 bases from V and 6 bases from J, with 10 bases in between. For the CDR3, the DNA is TGTGCCAGCCAATCAGGGAATGGCTACACCTTC. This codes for CASQSGNGYTF.

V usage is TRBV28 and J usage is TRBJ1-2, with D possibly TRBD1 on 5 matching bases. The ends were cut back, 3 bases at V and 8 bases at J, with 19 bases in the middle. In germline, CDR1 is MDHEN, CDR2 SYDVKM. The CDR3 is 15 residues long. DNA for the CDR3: TGTGCCAGCAGTTTTGAATCCAGGGAAACGCGGGGCTACACCTTC. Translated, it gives CASSFESRETRGYTF.

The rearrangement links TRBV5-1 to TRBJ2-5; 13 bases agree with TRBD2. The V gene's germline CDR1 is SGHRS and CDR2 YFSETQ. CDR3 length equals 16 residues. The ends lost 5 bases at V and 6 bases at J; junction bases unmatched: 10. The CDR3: CASRYTSGGAQKTQYF. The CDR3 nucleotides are TGCGCCAGCAGATACACTAGCGGGGGGGCCCAGAAGACCCAGTACTTC.

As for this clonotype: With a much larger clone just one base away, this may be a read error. This CDR3 is CASRLAGGGYGYTF. CDR3 sequence (DNA): TGTGCCAGCAGGTTGGCAGGGGGGGGCTATGGCTACACCTTC. The V and J genes are TRBV12-3 or TRBV12-4 and TRBJ1-2, with 7 bases aligning to TRBD1. This CDR3 has 14 residues. J gave up 4 bases and V 6 bases, and 8 bases lay outside the gene matches.

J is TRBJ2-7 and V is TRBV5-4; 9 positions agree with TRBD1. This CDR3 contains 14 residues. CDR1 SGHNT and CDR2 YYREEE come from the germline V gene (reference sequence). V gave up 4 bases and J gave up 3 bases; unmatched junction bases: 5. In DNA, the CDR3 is TGTGCCAGCAGCGTTACAGGGGGCGTCTACGAGCAGTACTTC. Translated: CASSVTGGVYEQYF.

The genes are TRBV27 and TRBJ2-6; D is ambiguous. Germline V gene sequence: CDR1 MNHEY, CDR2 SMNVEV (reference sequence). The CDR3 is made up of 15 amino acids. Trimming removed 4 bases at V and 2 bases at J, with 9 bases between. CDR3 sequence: CASSSSVTGANVLTF. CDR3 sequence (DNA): TGTGCCAGCAGTTCAAGCGTCACTGGGGCCAACGTCCTGACTTTC. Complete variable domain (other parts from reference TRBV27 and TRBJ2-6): EAQVTQNPRYLITVTGKKLTVTCSQNMNHEYMSWYRQDPGLGLRQIYYSMNVEVTDKGDVPEGYKVSRKEKRNFPLILESPSPNQTSLYFCASSSSVTGANVLTFGAGSRLTVL.

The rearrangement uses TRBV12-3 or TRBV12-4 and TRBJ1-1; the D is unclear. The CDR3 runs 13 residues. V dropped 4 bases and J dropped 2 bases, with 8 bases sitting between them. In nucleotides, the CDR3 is TGTGCCAGCAGTTCGGGCTATAACACTGAAGCTTTCTTT. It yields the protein CASSSGYNTEAFF.

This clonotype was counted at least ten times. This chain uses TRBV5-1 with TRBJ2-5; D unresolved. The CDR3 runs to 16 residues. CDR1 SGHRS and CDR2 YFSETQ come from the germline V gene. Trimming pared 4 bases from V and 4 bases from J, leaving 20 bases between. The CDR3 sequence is CASSPRSSDPRETQYF. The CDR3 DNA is TGCGCCAGCAGCCCCAGGAGTTCGGACCCTCGAGAGACCCAGTACTTC.

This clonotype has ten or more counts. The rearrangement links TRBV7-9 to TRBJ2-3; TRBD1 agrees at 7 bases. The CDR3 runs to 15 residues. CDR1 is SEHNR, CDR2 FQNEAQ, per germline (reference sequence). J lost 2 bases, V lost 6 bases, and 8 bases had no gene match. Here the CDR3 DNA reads TGTGCCAGCAGGCCAGGGACAGCTGACACAGATACGCAGTATTTT. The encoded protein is CASRPGTADTDTQYF.

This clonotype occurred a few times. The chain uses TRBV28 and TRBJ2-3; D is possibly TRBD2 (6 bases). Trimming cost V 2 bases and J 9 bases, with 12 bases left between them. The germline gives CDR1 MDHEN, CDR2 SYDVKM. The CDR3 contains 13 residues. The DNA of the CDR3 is TGTGCCAGCAGTTTAGGGCTAGCGAGAACGCAGTATTTT. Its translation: CASSLGLARTQYF.

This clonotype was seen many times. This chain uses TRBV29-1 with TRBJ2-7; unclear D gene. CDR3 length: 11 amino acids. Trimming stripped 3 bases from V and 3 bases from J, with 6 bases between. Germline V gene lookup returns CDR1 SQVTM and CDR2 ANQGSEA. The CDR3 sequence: CSVELVYEQYF. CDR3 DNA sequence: TGCAGCGTTGAGCTAGTCTACGAGCAGTACTTC.